The 32 T cell receptor beta chains in this list originate from one sample, sequenced in a study of blood T cell repertoires in COVID-19. Measured with immunoSEQ multiplex PCR; TCRdb has only the in-frame clones, and not every one. The sample holds around 100,000 clones, approximately 80% seen once. Sequenced input: peripheral blood. The source of these receptors is a woman between 40 and 50 years old with acute or convalescent COVID-19.

The chain carries TRBV5-4 and TRBJ1-1; 9 bases are a match to TRBD1. The germline CDR1 and CDR2 sequences are SGHNT and YYREEE (reference sequence). Trimming cost V 0 bases and J 3 bases; bases outside gene matches: 3. The CDR3 length is 15 residues. This CDR3 is CASSLGQGEDTEAFF. The CDR3 bases are TGTGCCAGCAGCTTGGGACAGGGGGAAGACACTGAAGCTTTCTTT.

DNA of the CDR3: TGTGCCAGCAGTTCCAACTATAATTCACCCCTCCACTTT. This sequence encodes CASSSNYNSPLHF. This chain connects TRBV27 to TRBJ1-6; D is uncertain. From germline, CDR1 is MNHEY and CDR2 SMNVEV (reference sequence). The length of the CDR3 is 13 residues. Trimming shortened V by 4 bases and J by 3 bases, and 4 bases separated the two germline ends.

The chain links TRBV29-1 to TRBJ2-7; D is undetermined. Trimming cost V 3 bases and J 2 bases, with 8 bases left between them. Germline V lookup: CDR1 SQVTM, CDR2 ANQGSEA. The CDR3 spans 12 residues. CDR3: CSVEANTYEQYF. The CDR3 DNA is TGCAGCGTTGAGGCCAATACCTACGAGCAGTACTTC.

The V call is TRBV5-1, the J call TRBJ1-6, with D tentatively TRBD1 (6 bases). This CDR3 contains 16 residues. Germline CDR1 and CDR2: SGHRS and YFSETQ. V lost 3 bases, J lost 6 bases, and 16 bases lay in between. The CDR3 protein is CASSSQSGGLNSPLHF. For the CDR3, the DNA is TGCGCCAGCAGCTCCCAGTCGGGGGGGCTTAATTCACCCCTCCACTTT.

This clone came up once. The chain joins TRBV7-6 to TRBJ1-5; no definite D call. From germline, CDR1 is SGHVS and CDR2 FNYEAQ. The V gene lost 1 base and the J gene lost 4 bases, with 5 bases spanning the gap. The CDR3 is 13 residues long. The CDR3 protein is CASSLGENQPQHF. The CDR3 DNA reads TGTGCCAGCAGCTTAGGAGAAAATCAGCCCCAGCATTTT.

This rearrangement joins TRBV5-1 to TRBJ2-5; D gene unclear. There are 14 residues in the CDR3. Deletions cut 2 bases from V and 1 base from J, with 9 bases between. The V gene's germline CDR1 is SGHRS and CDR2 YFSETQ. The CDR3 protein is CASSLTEGQETQYF. In DNA, the CDR3 is TGCGCCAGCAGCTTAACAGAAGGCCAAGAGACCCAGTACTTC.

The rearrangement joins TRBV6-6 to TRBJ1-1; the D gene is possibly TRBD1 (6 bases). Looked up from germline, CDR1 is MNHNY and CDR2 is SVGAGI (reference sequence). This CDR3 region has 13 residues. The ends were cut back, 10 bases at V and 4 bases at J, with 16 bases in the middle. CDR3 coding DNA: TGTGCCACTCGCTCCGGGGGGGCCACTGAAGCTTTCTTT. Translated, it gives CATRSGGATEAFF.

The chain links TRBV19 to TRBJ1-1, with 10 bases that match TRBD1. The CDR3 has 17 amino acids. Germline values: CDR1 LNHDA, CDR2 SQIVND (reference sequence). Losses at the gene ends were 2 bases for V and 0 bases for J; bases not matched to a gene: 6. The CDR3 nucleotides read TGTGCCAGTAGTATAAAGACAGGGGGCTTCTTGAACACTGAAGCTTTCTTT. Encoded protein: CASSIKTGGFLNTEAFF.

V usage is TRBV27 and J usage is TRBJ1-1, with unresolved D. The germline V and J ends were trimmed by 4 bases and 0 bases, with 9 bases remaining between them. Germline CDR1 MNHEY, CDR2 SMNVEV (reference sequence). The CDR3 has 14 amino acids. The CDR3 is CASSSREMNTEAFF. The CDR3 DNA reads TGTGCCAGCAGTTCTCGGGAAATGAACACTGAAGCTTTCTTT.

This clone came up a few times. The chain links TRBV5-8 to TRBJ1-2; D call uncertain. Trimming stripped 0 bases from V and 8 bases from J, with 5 bases between. The CDR3 covers 11 residues. Germline CDR1 SGHTS, CDR2 YDEGEE. The CDR3 DNA reads TGTGCCAGCAGCTTGGGCGTCGGCTACACCTTC. Protein sequence: CASSLGVGYTF.

This clone was seen a handful of times. V and J are TRBV1 and TRBJ1-5; the D segment call TRBD1 is taken from the table without a DNA check. TRBV1 is a documented pseudogene. This CDR3 has 15 amino acids. The CDR3 DNA follows: TGCACCAGCAGCCAACGAACAGGGAAGTGGCAGCCCCAGCATTTT. Protein: CTSSQRTGKWQPQHF.

The chain combines TRBV7-2 with TRBJ2-3; TRBD2 agrees at 8 bases. J lost 1 base, V lost 3 bases, and 9 bases had no gene match. This CDR3 region has 17 residues. Germline CDR1 SGHTA, CDR2 FQGNSA. The CDR3 loop is CASSFSRAGAGTDTQYF. The CDR3 DNA reads TGTGCCAGCAGCTTCTCCCGAGCGGGGGCTGGCACAGATACGCAGTATTTT.

This clone was counted a few times. The gene calls are TRBV6-6 and TRBJ1-2; D may be TRBD1 (5 bases). V shed 0 bases and J shed 7 bases, with 12 bases lying between them. The CDR3 has 14 residues. Germline assignment: CDR1 MNHNY and CDR2 SVGAGI (reference sequence). The CDR3 loop reads CASSYSQQGGGYTF. The CDR3 coding sequence is TGTGCCAGCAGTTACTCTCAGCAGGGAGGTGGCTACACCTTC.

This chain uses TRBV5-1 with TRBJ2-5; the match to TRBD2 covers 7 bases. Germline V CDR1 and CDR2: SGHRS, YFSETQ. The CDR3 contains 13 residues. V dropped 4 bases and J dropped 5; count of bases not matched to a gene: 5. As DNA, the CDR3 is TGCGCCAGCAGCACTGGGGGAGGGGAGACCCAGTACTTC. As protein: CASSTGGGETQYF.

J is TRBJ1-1 and V is TRBV5-1; 8 bases map to TRBD1. The CDR3 runs to 16 residues. With V trimmed by 4 bases and J by 4 bases, 12 bases remained unmatched. CDR1 SGHRS and CDR2 YFSETQ come from the germline V gene. CDR3 coding DNA: TGCGCCAGCAGCCTGGACCTACAGGGGGGTCGCACTGAAGCTTTCTTT. Translation gives CASSLDLQGGRTEAFF.

V usage is TRBV9 and J usage is TRBJ1-3; D uncertain. V lost 0 bases and J lost 1, with 5 bases in between. The CDR3 runs 14 residues. Germline V gene sequence: CDR1 SGDLS, CDR2 YYNGEE. The CDR3 is CASSVDSSGNTIYF. The CDR3 DNA reads TGTGCCAGCAGCGTAGATTCGTCTGGAAACACCATATATTTT.

This chain joins TRBV5-1 and TRBJ1-2; 7 bases are a match to TRBD1. Germline V gene lookup returns CDR1 SGHRS and CDR2 YFSETQ. J was trimmed by 0 bases and V by 4 bases; bases with no gene match: 3. The CDR3 length is 14 residues. CDR3 DNA: TGCGCCAGCAGCATAGGGACAGCTAACTATGGCTACACCTTC. This gives the protein CASSIGTANYGYTF.

The chain uses TRBV2 and TRBJ1-2; possibly TRBD1 for D (6 bases). V shed 3 bases and J shed 6 bases, with 20 bases lying between them. CDR1 and CDR2 (germline): SNHLY, FYNNEI. The CDR3 runs 16 residues. The CDR3, as DNA: TGTGCCAGCAGTGATTTAGTGAGGGCCAAGGGGGATGGCTACACCTTC. Protein product: CASSDLVRAKGDGYTF.

This chain links TRBV25-1 with TRBJ1-1; 8 nucleotides match TRBD1. From germline, CDR1 is MGHDK and CDR2 SYGVNS. V shed 5 bases, J shed 7 bases, and the junction held 3 bases outside the gene matches. The CDR3 is 12 residues long. This CDR3 is CASSRGTGEAFF. CDR3 DNA sequence: TGTGCCAGCAGTAGAGGGACAGGTGAAGCTTTCTTT.

The rearrangement uses TRBV19 and TRBJ2-1; D is undetermined. V was trimmed by 3 bases and J by 6 bases, leaving 6 bases between them. Germline CDR1 and CDR2: LNHDA and SQIVND (reference sequence). CDR3 size: 12 residues. CDR3: CASSIGRNEQFF. Here the CDR3 DNA reads TGTGCCAGTAGTATCGGTCGCAATGAGCAGTTCTTC.

This clone was counted between two and nine times. The gene calls are TRBV5-4 and TRBJ1-6; weak D call: TRBD1 (5 bases). The CDR3 is 15 residues long. Germline assignment: CDR1 SGHNT and CDR2 YYREEE (reference sequence). The V end lost 2 bases, the J end lost 5 bases, and 11 bases lay between the germline ends. The CDR3 region has the DNA TGTGCCAGCAGCTTAGGAGACAGCGATAATTCACCCCTCCACTTT. This translates into CASSLGDSDNSPLHF.

The chain is built from TRBV28 and TRBJ1-2; a possible D gene is TRBD1 (5 bases). Trimming took off 6 bases at V and 8 bases at J, with 19 bases between the two ends. CDR3 size: 14 residues. Germline V gene sequence: CDR1 MDHEN, CDR2 SYDVKM. The CDR3 sequence: CASSLAGRGGGYTF. CDR3 bases: TGTGCCAGCAGCCTCGCGGGGCGGGGTGGAGGCTACACCTTC.

J is TRBJ2-5 and V is TRBV18, with D possibly TRBD1 on 6 matching bases. The CDR3 spans 15 residues. The V end lost 4 bases, the J end lost 0 bases, and 12 bases lay between the germline ends. Germline loops: CDR1 KGHSH, CDR2 LQKENI. Here the CDR3 reads CASSRYRENQETQYF. The CDR3 DNA reads TGTGCCAGCTCACGGTACAGGGAAAACCAAGAGACCCAGTACTTC. Full variable domain (outside the CDR3, taken from reference TRBV18 and TRBJ2-5): NAGVMQNPRHLVRRRGQEARLRCSPMKGHSHVYWYRQLPEEGLKFMVYLQKENIIDESGMPKERFSAEFPKEGPSILRIQQVVRGDSAAYFCASSRYRENQETQYFGPGTRLLVL.

The chain recombines TRBV3-1 (or the pseudogene TRBV3-2) with TRBJ2-3, with 7 nucleotides matching TRBD2. The CDR3 has 15 amino acids. The germline gives CDR1 LGHDT, CDR2 YNNKEL (reference sequence). The V gene end was trimmed by 1 base and the J gene end by 2 bases; junction bases not matched to a gene: 3. CDR3 coding DNA: TGTGCCAGCAGCCAAGTCGGGGACTACACAGATACGCAGTATTTT. Amino acid sequence: CASSQVGDYTDTQYF.

The chain joins TRBV19 to TRBJ1-2; possible D gene TRBD1, 5 bases. Germline CDR1 is LNHDA and CDR2 is SQIVND (reference sequence). V shed 0 bases and J shed 8 bases, with 10 bases lying between them. The CDR3 is 13 residues long. The CDR3 nucleotides are TGTGCCAGTAGTATAGACAGGGAAAACGGCTACACCTTC. This codes for CASSIDRENGYTF. The complete variable domain, with remaining parts taken from reference TRBV19 and TRBJ1-2, reads DGGITQSPKYLFRKEGQNVTLSCEQNLNHDAMYWYRQDPGQGLRLIYYSQIVNDFQKGDIAEGYSVSREKKESFPLTVTSAQKNPTAFYLCASSIDRENGYTFGSGTRLTVV.

The chain links TRBV12-3 or TRBV12-4 to TRBJ1-1; D unclear. V was trimmed by 6 bases and J by 6 bases, leaving 14 bases between them. This CDR3 comprises 13 residues. This CDR3 is CASSLRIAAEAFF. CDR3 nucleotide sequence: TGTGCCAGCAGCCTAAGGATAGCCGCTGAAGCTTTCTTT.

V usage is TRBV19 and J usage is TRBJ2-1, with TRBD2 matching 8 bases. The CDR3 consists of 15 residues. V shed 1 base and J 9 bases; nucleotides not matched to a gene: 8. Germline V gene sequence: CDR1 LNHDA, CDR2 SQIVND (reference sequence). In DNA, the CDR3 is TGTGCCAGTAGTATAGGGGCGGGGGGCGGCGCTGAGCAGTTCTTC. Translation: CASSIGAGGGAEQFF.

The V gene is TRBV9, the J gene TRBJ2-2; D unclear. Germline V CDR1 and CDR2: SGDLS, YYNGEE. Trimming removed 1 base at V and 1 base at J, with 8 bases between. The CDR3 covers 15 residues. The CDR3 sequence: CASSVFPGNTGELFF. CDR3 nucleotide sequence: TGTGCCAGCAGCGTATTTCCAGGGAACACCGGGGAGCTGTTTTTT.

This chain joins TRBV7-3 and TRBJ2-3; D might be TRBD1 (6 bases). The V gene's germline CDR1 is SGHTA and CDR2 FQGTGA. This CDR3 is 15 amino acids long. Trimming pared 5 bases from V and 3 bases from J, leaving 15 bases between. For the CDR3, the DNA is TGTGCCAGCAGCCCCCAAGGACAGCGGACAGATACGCAGTATTTT. Encoded protein: CASSPQGQRTDTQYF.

This clone turned up a few times. The V call is TRBV5-5, the J call TRBJ2-3, with 7 nucleotides matching TRBD1. The CDR3 has 16 residues. V was clipped by 3 bases and J by 2 bases; unmatched bases: 9. CDR1 and CDR2 from the germline V gene are SGHKS and YYEKEE (reference sequence). The CDR3 sequence is CASSSDTGELTDTQYF. The DNA of the CDR3 is TGTGCCAGCAGCTCCGATACAGGGGAGCTCACAGATACGCAGTATTTT.

The CDR3, as DNA: TGTGCCAGCAGCCAATCAGGGGGCGGTAAGCCTGGGGCCAACGTCCTGACTTTC. It encodes CASSQSGGGKPGANVLTF. J is TRBJ2-6 and V is TRBV4-2; TRBD1 matches 8 bases. The CDR3 is 18 residues long. In germline, CDR1 is LGHNA, CDR2 YNFKEQ. J was trimmed by 2 bases and V by 2 bases; bases with no gene match: 8.

The V gene is TRBV11-3, the J gene TRBJ1-3; 8 bases map to TRBD1. The CDR3 has 15 amino acids. CDR1 and CDR2 from the germline V gene are SGHNT and YENEEA. V was pared by 4 bases and J by 0 bases, with 2 bases of the junction left unmatched. The CDR3 region has the DNA TGTGCCAGCAGCTGGGACAGGTTCTCTGGAAACACCATATATTTT. It codes for CASSWDRFSGNTIYF.